These 7 T cell receptor beta chains came from one sample sequenced in a study of PD-1 blockade in classical Hodgkin lymphoma. TCRdb's copy holds only in-frame clones and misses some; the assay was immunoSEQ multiplex PCR. This sample has just over 60,000 clones, with about 87% found just once. Every single patient, without exception, relapsed after autologous stem cell transplantation, and brentuximab vedotin exposure varied. The material sequenced was peripheral blood mononuclear cells (PBMCs), taken at baseline. These receptors were collected from a human donor with classical Hodgkin lymphoma.

The rearrangement uses TRBV19 and TRBJ1-5, with 7 bases identical to TRBD1. In germline, CDR1 is LNHDA, CDR2 SQIVND (reference sequence). V gave up 4 bases and J gave up 2 bases; unmatched junction bases: 11. This CDR3 comprises 17 residues. The DNA for the CDR3 is TGTGCCAGTAGTACCAAACCGACAGGGTATGGCAATCAGCCCCAGCATTTT. This gives the protein CASSTKPTGYGNQPQHF.

This clone appeared a single time. The chain recombines TRBV27 with TRBJ1-5; no definite D call. The V and J ends lost 0 bases and 4 bases respectively, with 7 bases between them. This CDR3 region has 14 residues. Per the germline V gene, CDR1 is MNHEY and CDR2 is SMNVEV (reference sequence). This CDR3 is CASSLSGENQPQHF. The CDR3 DNA reads as TGTGCCAGCAGTTTATCGGGAGAAAATCAGCCCCAGCATTTT.

This clone has more than one count but fewer than ten. This chain connects TRBV6-6 to TRBJ1-5; unclear D gene. Trimming took off 10 bases at V and 2 bases at J, with 15 bases between the two ends. The germline V gene has CDR1 MNHNY and CDR2 SVGAGI (reference sequence). The CDR3 covers 14 residues. The CDR3 here is CATKDQWGNQPQHF. The CDR3, as DNA: TGTGCCACCAAGGACCAATGGGGCAATCAGCCCCAGCATTTT.

The table lists this clone with a few counts. The chain combines TRBV7-2 with TRBJ1-6; D not certain. V was cut by 1 base and J by 7 bases, with 14 bases left in between. Germline CDR1 SGHTA, CDR2 FQGNSA. The CDR3 extends over 16 amino acids. The CDR3 sequence is CASSLEPRRLNSPLHF. Written as DNA, the CDR3 is TGTGCCAGCAGCTTAGAGCCACGGCGACTAAATTCACCCCTCCACTTT.

In nucleotides, the CDR3 is TGTGCCAGCAAGAGGGCACCTGGAAACACCATATATTTT. It specifies CASKRAPGNTIYF. The V and J genes are TRBV28 and TRBJ1-3; D not resolved. Germline V gene lookup returns CDR1 MDHEN and CDR2 SYDVKM. Trimming pared 7 bases from V and 2 bases from J, leaving 9 bases between. The CDR3 length is 13 residues.

The rearrangement joins TRBV7-2 to TRBJ1-2; 11 bases are a match to TRBD1. The ends lost 5 bases at V and 8 bases at J; junction bases unmatched: 7. The V gene's germline CDR1 is SGHTA and CDR2 FQGNSA. The CDR3 has 14 amino acids. Here the CDR3 DNA reads TGTGCCAGCAGCCGGGACAGGGGGTTCGGAGGCTACACCTTC. Translation gives CASSRDRGFGGYTF. Full variable domain (outside the CDR3, taken from reference TRBV7-2 and TRBJ1-2): GAGVSQSPSNKVTEKGKDVELRCDPISGHTALYWYRQSLGQGLEFLIYFQGNSAPDKSGLPSDRFSAERTGGSVSTLTIQRTQQEDSAVYLCASSRDRGFGGYTFGSGTRLTVV.

The chain recombines TRBV27 with TRBJ2-7; 9 nucleotides line up with TRBD1. Germline lookup yields CDR1 MNHEY and CDR2 SMNVEV (reference sequence). CDR3 length equals 21 residues. V shed 5 bases, J shed 1 base, and the junction held 24 bases outside the gene matches. Written as DNA, the CDR3 is TGTGCCAGCAGTCCCACCTTTCTTCGGGACAGGGTCCCCCCATGGTCCTACGAGCAGTACTTC. This encodes CASSPTFLRDRVPPWSYEQYF.